The 11 T cell receptor beta chains below all came from one sample that was sequenced in a study of immune cell composition in non-small cell lung cancer. Normal lung was taken at the farthest possible site, at least 3 cm from tumour. Assay used: immunoSEQ multiplex PCR; TCRdb lists only in-frame clones, some missing. The sample yields around 16,000 clones, 77% seen once. These data also formed part of another study, on CD4 T cells in lung cancer.

Sequencing was carried out using non-adjacent lung tissue. These receptors originate from a human donor with non-small cell lung cancer.

The V call is TRBV11-2, the J call TRBJ2-7, with 11 bases aligning to TRBD1. Germline V lookup: CDR1 SGHAT, CDR2 FQNNGV. The CDR3 has 15 amino acids. The V and J ends lost 5 bases and 4 bases, in that order; junction bases with no gene match: 7. CDR3 amino acids: CASSPRTGGGYEQYF. The CDR3, as DNA: TGTGCCAGCAGCCCCAGGACAGGGGGCGGTTACGAGCAGTACTTC.

This chain joins TRBV19 and TRBJ1-5; D is unclear. V lost 5 bases to trimming and J lost 0 bases, with 11 bases between them. From germline, CDR1 is LNHDA and CDR2 SQIVND (reference sequence). The CDR3 is 15 residues long. Here the CDR3 reads CASSSSGYSNQPQHF. The CDR3 DNA sequence: TGTGCCAGTAGTTCTTCAGGTTATAGCAATCAGCCCCAGCATTTT.

In nucleotides, the CDR3 is TGTGCCTGGAGGGAGACCGGGACTAGCGGTCCCGGGGCCCAGTACTTC. Its protein product is CAWRETGTSGPGAQYF. The chain uses TRBV30 and TRBJ2-5; TRBD2 aligns across 11 bases. Per the germline V gene, CDR1 is GTSNPN and CDR2 is SVGIG (reference sequence). This CDR3 region has 16 residues. V shed 3 bases, J shed 9 bases, and the junction held 15 bases outside the gene matches.

This chain joins TRBV7-1 and TRBJ1-1; D not certain. TRBV7-1 is classed as an ORF, of uncertain function. The CDR3 loop spans 12 amino acids. The V gene lost 3 bases and the J gene lost 8 bases, with 10 bases spanning the gap. CDR3 protein: CASSSPRAEAFF. For the CDR3, the DNA is TGTGCCAGCAGCTCCCCGAGGGCAGAAGCTTTCTTT.

This chain joins TRBV30 and TRBJ2-7; tentatively, D is TRBD1 or TRBD2 (5 bases each). Between the trimmed V and J ends, which lost 8 bases and 0 bases, there was a span of 11 bases. The germline gives CDR1 GTSNPN, CDR2 SVGIG (reference sequence). The CDR3 extends over 12 amino acids. The CDR3, as DNA: TGTGCCGGGACGACAGACTCCTACGAGCAGTACTTC. Amino acid sequence: CAGTTDSYEQYF.

This clone counts as large. The chain employs TRBV11-2 and TRBJ2-2; D perhaps matches TRBD1 (6 bases). The CDR3 is 16 residues long. V gave up 3 bases and J gave up 6 bases, with 17 bases separating them. CDR1 SGHAT and CDR2 FQNNGV come from the germline V gene. The CDR3 bases are TGTGCCAGCAGCTTTATGTCAGGGGTAATAGCCGGGGAGCTGTTTTTT. Residues: CASSFMSGVIAGELFF.

CDR3 coding DNA: TGTGCCAGCAGCAAGGGACAGGCCTATAATTCACCCCTCCACTTT. Translated: CASSKGQAYNSPLHF. This chain uses TRBV7-9 with TRBJ1-6; 8 bases line up with TRBD1. This CDR3 is built from 15 residues. The germline CDR1 and CDR2 sequences are SEHNR and FQNEAQ (reference sequence). The J segment lost 2 bases and the V segment lost 5 bases, leaving 2 bases of the junction unmatched.

This clone was seen a few times. The genes are TRBV27 and TRBJ2-7; possibly TRBD1 or TRBD2 for D (5 bases each). Trimming took off 10 bases at V and 3 bases at J, with 16 bases between the two ends. This CDR3 is 13 amino acids long. CDR1 is MNHEY and CDR2 is SMNVEV in the germline V gene (reference sequence). The CDR3 sequence is CATSGAGNYEQYF. The CDR3 coding sequence is TGTGCCACCTCCGGGGCTGGAAACTACGAGCAGTACTTC.

This chain links TRBV18 with TRBJ1-1, with 8 bases that match TRBD1. The CDR3 loop spans 16 amino acids. After removal of 1 base from V and 1 base from J, the junction contained 5 bases not matched to a gene. CDR1 is KGHSH, CDR2 LQKENI, per germline. The CDR3: CASSPRQGASNTEAFF. The CDR3 nucleotides are TGTGCCAGCTCACCACGCCAGGGGGCATCGAACACTGAAGCTTTCTTT. The entire variable domain, with the rest obtained from reference TRBV18 and TRBJ1-1, is as follows: NAGVMQNPRHLVRRRGQEARLRCSPMKGHSHVYWYRQLPEEGLKFMVYLQKENIIDESGMPKERFSAEFPKEGPSILRIQQVVRGDSAAYFCASSPRQGASNTEAFFGQGTRLTVV.

The rearrangement joins TRBV7-6 to TRBJ2-5, with 9 bases identical to TRBD1. CDR1 SGHVS and CDR2 FNYEAQ come from the germline V gene. The CDR3 runs 13 residues. CDR3 DNA: TGTGTTCTGGGCACAGGGGGCTTTGAGACCCAGTACTTC. It specifies CVLGTGGFETQYF.

Comment on this clone: This CDR3 is also generated by other DNA sequences in the sample. The chain joins TRBV6-5 to TRBJ1-5; TRBD1 agrees at 7 bases. The CDR3 runs to 15 residues. The germline V gene encodes CDR1 MNHEY and CDR2 SVGAGI. J lost 1 base, V lost 6 bases, and 6 bases had no gene match. The CDR3 protein is CASRRQGGSNQPQHF. In nucleotides, the CDR3 is TGTGCCAGCAGGAGACAGGGCGGGAGCAATCAGCCCCAGCATTTT.